This T cell receptor beta chain stems from a study of blood T cell repertoires in COVID-19. Only in-frame clones appear in the TCRdb table, and some are missing; sequencing was by immunoSEQ multiplex PCR. The profile shows around 70,000 clones, approximately 79% of them singletons. Germline CDR1 is SQVTM and CDR2 is ANQGSEA. The CDR3 length is 14 residues. V lost 7 bases and J lost 2; bases outside the gene matches: 11. The specimen sequenced was peripheral blood. V usage is TRBV29-1 and J usage is TRBJ2-7; 7 bases are shared with TRBD2. This receptor was taken from a man in his sixties with active or convalescent COVID-19. The CDR3 region has the DNA TGCAGCGCCCAGCGGGGTCAAGGGGCCTACGAGCAGTACTTC. Its protein product is CSAQRGQGAYEQYF.